This T cell receptor (beta chain) derives from a study of control samples from healthy donors and cancer patients. V lost 3 bases and J 0 bases, leaving 10 bases between the germline ends. The CDR3 sequence is 15 residues long. Germline values: CDR1 SGHVS, CDR2 FQNEAQ. Generated by immunoSEQ multiplex PCR, the TCRdb table keeps only in-frame clones and is missing some. The table records 130,000 or so clones, roughly 90% of them present only once. Sequencing input: blood. The sequence derives from a woman between 45 and 65 years old in good health. The chain combines TRBV7-8 with TRBJ2-3; possibly TRBD2 for D (6 bases). CDR3 loop: CASSLAGPSTDTQYF. The CDR3 bases are TGTGCCAGCAGCTTGGCGGGGCCGAGCACAGATACGCAGTATTTT.